Listed below are T cell receptor beta chains from one sample, sequenced in a study of radiotherapy plus CTLA-4 blockade in lung cancer. Repertoires were generated with immunoSEQ multiplex PCR, while TCRdb's copy carries only in-frame clones and drops some. The profile shows about 31,000 clones, 60% to 80% of them singletons. Sequencing used peripheral blood, obtained from a patient treated with radiotherapy plus ipilimumab. These receptor sequences come from a human donor with non-small cell lung cancer whose response to radiotherapy plus ipilimumab could not be evaluated. Each CDR3 is given with its conserved first and last residue. The D gene is left open where the match is weak. Some rows mark clone size as missing; the rest say once, few, many or name a class of expanded clone.

j_call d_call v_call clone_size cdr3_aa cdr3_nt
TRBJ2-5 TRBD2 TRBV7-6 . CASSLSLAVETQYF TGTGCCAGCAGCTTATCCCTAGCGGTAGAGACCCAGTACTTC
TRBJ2-7 TRBD1 TRBV9 . CASSVGQGPSYEQYF TGTGCCAGCAGCGTAGGACAGGGGCCCTCCTACGAGCAGTACTTC
TRBJ2-1 TRBD2 TRBV15 few CATSKGLAVDNEQFF TGTGCCACCAGCAAGGGACTAGCGGTCGACAATGAGCAGTTCTTC
TRBJ2-5 . TRBV25-1 . CASSAKAADQETQYF TGTGCCAGCAGTGCCAAGGCAGCGGACCAAGAGACCCAGTACTTC
TRBJ2-7 . TRBV21-1 . CASSKAGASGKGYEQYF TGTGCCAGCAGCAAAGCTGGGGCTAGCGGGAAAGGATACGAGCAGTACTTC
TRBJ1-5 . TRBV2 . CASSELNFRGNQPQHF TGTGCCAGCAGTGAATTAAACTTTCGAGGCAATCAGCCCCAGCATTTT
TRBJ1-3 . TRBV6-5 few CASSYAKTEGNTIYF TGTGCCAGCAGTTACGCCAAGACTGAGGGAAACACCATATATTTT
TRBJ2-3 . TRBV12-2 . CASRWRTSGPPSTDTQYF TGTGCAAGTCGCTGGAGGACTAGCGGACCTCCTAGCACAGATACGCAGTATTTT
TRBJ1-5 . TRBV15 medium-sized CATSSNREVGAQHF TGTGCCACCAGCTCCAACCGGGAGGTTGGGGCCCAGCATTTT
TRBJ2-1 TRBD2 TRBV5-1 few CASSEASSRGLAGVTYNEQFF TGCGCCAGCAGCGAGGCGTCGAGTAGGGGACTAGCGGGAGTTACTTACAATGAGCAGTTCTTC
TRBJ1-5 . TRBV6-6 . CASSWGTDNRQPQHF TGTGCCAGCAGTTGGGGGACTGACAATCGTCAGCCCCAGCATTTT
TRBJ2-2 . TRBV18 . CASSPAIAALTGELFF TGTGCCAGCTCACCGGCCATAGCGGCTCTCACCGGGGAGCTGTTTTTT
TRBJ2-7 TRBD2 TRBV19 . CASSIGALAGDSYEQYF TGTGCCAGTAGTATAGGGGCTCTAGCGGGGGACTCCTACGAGCAGTACTTC
TRBJ2-1 TRBD2 TRBV5-1 . CASRSDSGRSSYNEQFF TGCGCCAGCAGGTCTGATAGCGGGAGATCCTCCTACAATGAGCAGTTCTTC
TRBJ1-3 . TRBV5-5 . CASSDLRVRTGNTIYF TGTGCCAGCAGCGACCTGAGGGTGAGGACTGGAAACACCATATATTTT
TRBJ2-4 . TRBV19 . CASSLGAAKNIQYF TGTGCCAGTAGTCTTGGGGCTGCCAAAAACATTCAGTACTTC